This T cell receptor beta chain appears in the sequencing data of a study of blood T cell repertoires in COVID-19. This CDR3 spans 16 amino acids. Germline V gives CDR1 SGDLS, CDR2 YYNGEE. V was cut by 1 base and J by 2 bases, with 13 bases left in between. The authors' processing: Estimates of nucleated cell counts were drawn from the amplification of reference gene primers. Generated by immunoSEQ multiplex PCR, the TCRdb table keeps only in-frame clones and is missing some. From that table come the V and J calls and clone size; the DNA was used to work out D and trimming. Among a few hundred thousand clones listed, approximately 85% were seen once.

Sequencing was carried out using PBMCs or T cells enriched from blood (not recorded which). The chain is built from TRBV9 and TRBJ2-1; weak D call: TRBD2 (6 bases). This clonotype originated in a woman in her 30s who had recovered from COVID-19. In nucleotides, the CDR3 is TGTGCCAGCAGCGTAAAGAGCGCGGGACCCTACAATGAGCAGTTCTTC. Its translation is CASSVKSAGPYNEQFF.